The source of this TCR beta chain is a study of blood T cells in healthy people across ages. It was with a sample-barcoded 5' primer and a J-beta primer mix that a second PCR of roughly 7 to 12 cycles was run. TCRdb processed the 5' RACE reads anew with MiXCR; each CDR3 protein has one entry. The sample records around 970,000 distinct CDR3 sequences, roughly 51% being singletons. Study results and limitations: As age increased, TCR beta diversity per million T cells fell in a roughly linear fashion.

The V gene end was trimmed by 10 bases and the J gene end by 6 bases; junction bases not matched to a gene: 16. Germline CDR1 and CDR2: MDHEN and SYDVKM. The CDR3 loop spans 15 amino acids. A remark on this clonotype: Its antigen remains unknown.

This chain uses TRBV28 with TRBJ2-5; 8 bases map to TRBD2. Sequenced: blood. The receptor comes from a woman aged 55 to 70 in good health. CDR3 region: CATSSQRGGVQTQYF. Written as DNA, the CDR3 is TGTGCCACTTCCTCTCAACGGGGGGGCGTTCAGACCCAGTACTTC.